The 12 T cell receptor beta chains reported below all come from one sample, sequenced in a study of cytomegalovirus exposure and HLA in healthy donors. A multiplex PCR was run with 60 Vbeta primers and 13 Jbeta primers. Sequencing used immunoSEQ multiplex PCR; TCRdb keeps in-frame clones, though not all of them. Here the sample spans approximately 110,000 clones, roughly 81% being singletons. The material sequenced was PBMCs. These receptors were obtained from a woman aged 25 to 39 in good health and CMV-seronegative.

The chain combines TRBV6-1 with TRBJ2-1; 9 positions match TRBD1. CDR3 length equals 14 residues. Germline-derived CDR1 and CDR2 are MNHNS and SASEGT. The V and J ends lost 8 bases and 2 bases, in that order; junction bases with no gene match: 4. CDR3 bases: TGTGCCAGCGGGGGGACAGGGCCCTACAATGAGCAGTTCTTC. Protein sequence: CASGGTGPYNEQFF.

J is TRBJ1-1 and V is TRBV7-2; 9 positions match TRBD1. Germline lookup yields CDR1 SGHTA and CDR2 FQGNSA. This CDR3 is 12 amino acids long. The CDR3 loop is CSPGQGDTEAFF. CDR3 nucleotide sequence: TGTTCACCGGGACAGGGAGACACTGAAGCTTTCTTT.

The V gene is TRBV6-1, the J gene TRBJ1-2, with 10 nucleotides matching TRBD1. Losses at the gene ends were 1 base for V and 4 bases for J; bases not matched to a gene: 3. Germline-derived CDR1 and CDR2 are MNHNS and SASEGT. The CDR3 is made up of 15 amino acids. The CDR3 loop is CASSEGQGAFYGYTF. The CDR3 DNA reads TGTGCCAGCAGTGAAGGACAGGGGGCGTTCTATGGCTACACCTTC.

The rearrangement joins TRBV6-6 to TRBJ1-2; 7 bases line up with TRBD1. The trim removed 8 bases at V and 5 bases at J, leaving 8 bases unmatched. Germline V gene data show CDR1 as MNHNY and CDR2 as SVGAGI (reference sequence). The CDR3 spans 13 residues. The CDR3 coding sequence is TGTGCCAGCGGGGAACAGGGGAGGTATGGCTACACCTTC. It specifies CASGEQGRYGYTF.

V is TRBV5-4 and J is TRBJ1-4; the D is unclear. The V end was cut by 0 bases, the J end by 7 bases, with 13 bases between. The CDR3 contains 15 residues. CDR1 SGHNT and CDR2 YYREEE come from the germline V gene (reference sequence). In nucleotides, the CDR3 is TGTGCCAGCAGCTTGGGAGGGAATTTGGGTGAAAAACTGTTTTTT. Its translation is CASSLGGNLGEKLFF. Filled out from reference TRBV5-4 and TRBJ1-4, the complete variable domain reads ETGVTQSPTHLIKTRGQQVTLRCSSQSGHNTVSWYQQALGQGPQFIFQYYREEENGRGNFPPRFSGLQFPNYSSELNVNALELDDSALYLCASSLGGNLGEKLFFGSGTQLSVL.

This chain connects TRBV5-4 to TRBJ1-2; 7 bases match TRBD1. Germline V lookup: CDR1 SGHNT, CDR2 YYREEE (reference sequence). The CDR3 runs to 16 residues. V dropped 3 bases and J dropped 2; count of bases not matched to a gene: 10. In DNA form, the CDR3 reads TGTGCCAGCAGCTCCTCAGGGGGACGGGGGAACTATGGCTACACCTTC. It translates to CASSSSGGRGNYGYTF.

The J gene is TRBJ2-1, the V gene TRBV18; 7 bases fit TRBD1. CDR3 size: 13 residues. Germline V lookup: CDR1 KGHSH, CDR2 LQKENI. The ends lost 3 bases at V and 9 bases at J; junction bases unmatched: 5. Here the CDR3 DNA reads TGTGCCAGCTCACCGACAGGGCTTGGTGAGCAGTTCTTC. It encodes CASSPTGLGEQFF.

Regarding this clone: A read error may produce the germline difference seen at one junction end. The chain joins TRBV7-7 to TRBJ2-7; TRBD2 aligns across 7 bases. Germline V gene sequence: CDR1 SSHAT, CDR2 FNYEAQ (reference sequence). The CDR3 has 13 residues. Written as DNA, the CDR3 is TGTGCTAGCAGCCTTGGGGAGGGGTACGAGCAGTACTTC. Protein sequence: CASSLGEGYEQYF. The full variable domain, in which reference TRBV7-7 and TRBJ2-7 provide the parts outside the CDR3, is GAGVSQSPRYKVTKRGQDVTLRCDPISSHATLYWYQQALGQGPEFLTYFNYEAQPDKSGLPSDRFSAERPEGSISTLTIQRTEQRDSAMYRCASSLGEGYEQYFGPGTRLTVT.

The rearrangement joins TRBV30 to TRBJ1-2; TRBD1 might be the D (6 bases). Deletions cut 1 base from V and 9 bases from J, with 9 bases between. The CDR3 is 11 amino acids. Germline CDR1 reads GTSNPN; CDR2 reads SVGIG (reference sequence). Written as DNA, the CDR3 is TGTGCCTGGAGTGCAGGGGCAAGCTACACCTTC. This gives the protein CAWSAGASYTF.

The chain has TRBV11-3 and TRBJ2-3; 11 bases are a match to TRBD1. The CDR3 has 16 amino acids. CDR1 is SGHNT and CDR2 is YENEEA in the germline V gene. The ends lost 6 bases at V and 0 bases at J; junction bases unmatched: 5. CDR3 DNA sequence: TGTGCCAGCAGGGGACAGGGGGAGATTAGCACAGATACGCAGTATTTT. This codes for CASRGQGEISTDTQYF.

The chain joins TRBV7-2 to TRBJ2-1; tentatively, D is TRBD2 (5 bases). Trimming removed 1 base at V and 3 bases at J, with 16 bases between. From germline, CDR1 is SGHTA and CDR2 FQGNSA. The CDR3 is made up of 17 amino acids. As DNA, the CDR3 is TGTGCCAGCAGCTTAGGGGCCGGGGTAAATCTCTACAATGAGCAGTTCTTC. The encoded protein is CASSLGAGVNLYNEQFF.

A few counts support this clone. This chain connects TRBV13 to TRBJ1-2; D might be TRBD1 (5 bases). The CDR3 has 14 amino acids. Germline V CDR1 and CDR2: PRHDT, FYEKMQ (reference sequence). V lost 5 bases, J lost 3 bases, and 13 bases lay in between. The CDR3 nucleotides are TGTGCCAGCAGCCGAATGGGGGGAGACTATGGCTACACCTTC. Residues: CASSRMGGDYGYTF.